This TCR beta chain was identified in a study of T cell repertoires in cytomegalovirus infection. The CDR3 spans 16 residues. Germline V gene data show CDR1 as SGHTA and CDR2 as FQGNSA. Trimming stripped 5 bases from V and 3 bases from J, with 14 bases between. This clonotype has a count of ten or more. Each CDR3 protein is one row after TCRdb ran MiXCR on the reads. Of a few hundred thousand distinct CDR3 sequences in the sample, roughly 9.1% were seen once. Input material: PBMCs. The gene calls are TRBV7-2 and TRBJ1-6; TRBD1 might be the D (6 bases). The clonotype originates from a human donor in good health (CMV status not recorded). Some clones in this sample may be carry-over from other donors' samples. The CDR3 DNA sequence: TGTGCCAGCAGCCCCTCCGGGACAAGCTATAATTCACCCCTCCACTTT. Its translation: CASSPSGTSYNSPLHF.